This TCR beta chain was identified during a study of beta chain features in type 1 diabetes. Study-wide findings and caveats: Across all four CD4+ subsets, people with type 1 diabetes showed modestly shorter TCRB CDR3s.

Reverse transcribing all isolated RNA meant expressed TCRB transcripts were sequenced. Sequencing used immunoSEQ multiplex PCR; TCRdb keeps in-frame clones, though not all of them. The sample shows under 300,000 clones, approximately 14% of them seen only once. As to this clone: Antigen: not known.

This clonotype originated in a man aged 30 to 39 with type 1 diabetes. The specimen sequenced was naive CD4+ T cells from blood.

This CDR3 reads CATVSGQGNTIYF. In DNA, the CDR3 is TGTGCCACGGTCTCAGGACAGGGGAACACCATATATTTT. The chain is built from TRBV10-3 and TRBJ1-3; TRBD1 matches at 9 bases. From germline, CDR1 is ENHRY and CDR2 SYGVKD. The V segment lost 10 bases and the J segment 7 bases; nucleotides outside the gene matches: 8. The CDR3 is made up of 13 amino acids.